The source of this TCR beta chain is a study of spatial heterogeneity in lung cancer. Study summary: The study consistently detected more beta-chain than alpha-chain sequences.

Time point: sample taken at primary tumor resection. The donor population consisted of some 70 patients with untreated, early-stage non-small cell lung cancer. Unsorted whole RNA of tumor, nontumor lung or frozen PBMC was sequenced. V was trimmed by 0 bases and J by 3 bases, leaving 14 bases between them. CDR1 is SGDLS and CDR2 is YYNGEE in the germline V gene. The CDR3 length is 16 residues. TCRdb called the 5' RACE reads again in MiXCR, with one record for every CDR3 protein. Counted here are around 2,700 distinct CDR3 sequences, more than 1.5% occurring once; the ten biggest clones make up about 18%. This clonotype is labeled as medium-sized.

This specimen consisted of normal lung tissue next to the tumor, obtained at surgery. The origin of this receptor is a male donor with early-stage non-small cell lung cancer. V and J are TRBV9 and TRBJ2-3, with D maybe TRBD2 (6 bases). Here the CDR3 DNA reads TGTGCCAGCAGCGTAGGTCCGGGGGTGACGACAGATACGCAGTATTTT. This sequence encodes CASSVGPGVTTDTQYF.